Presented here are 7 T cell receptor beta chains from one specimen sequenced in a study of beta chain features in type 1 diabetes. The antigens these receptors bind are not known. Expressed TCRB transcripts got sequenced, as all isolated RNA was reverse transcribed. Generated by immunoSEQ multiplex PCR, the TCRdb table keeps only in-frame clones and is missing some. The table records around 250,000 clones, approximately 20% of them present only once. Findings of the study overall: Moderate but significant shortening of TCRB CDR3s was recorded in all four CD4+ subsets from Type 1 diabetes patients.

Sequenced: naive CD4+ T cells from blood. These receptor sequences come from a woman in her thirties or forties with type 1 diabetes.

This chain uses TRBV25-1 with TRBJ1-2; no reliable D call. This CDR3 has 14 residues. CDR1 MGHDK and CDR2 SYGVNS come from the germline V gene. V shed 1 base and J shed 2 bases, with 8 bases lying between them. CDR3: CASSEWEDNYGYTF. DNA for the CDR3: TGTGCCAGCAGTGAATGGGAGGACAACTATGGCTACACCTTC.

V and J are TRBV5-4 and TRBJ1-4, with D perhaps TRBD1 (6 bases). The CDR3 runs to 13 residues. V lost 2 bases, J lost 6 bases, and 8 bases lay in between. Germline CDR1 SGHNT, CDR2 YYREEE (reference sequence). The CDR3 sequence is CASSLQGYEKLFF. The CDR3 DNA is TGTGCCAGCAGCTTACAGGGTTATGAAAAACTGTTTTTT.

The V gene is TRBV4-3, the J gene TRBJ1-6; D uncertain. The CDR3 length is 15 residues. Germline CDR1 LGHNA, CDR2 YSLEER. With 0 bases removed from V and 7 bases from J, the gap between germline ends came to 10 bases. Written as DNA, the CDR3 is TGCGCCAGCAGCCAAGACTCGAGAAGCAATTCACCCCTCCACTTT. This codes for CASSQDSRSNSPLHF.

This clone was seen more than once but under ten times. Sequence at one end of the junction differs from germline and may be a read error. The chain couples TRBV28 to TRBJ2-7; TRBD1 matches 9 bases. Germline V lookup: CDR1 MDHEN, CDR2 SYDVKM. The CDR3 is 10 amino acids. CDR3 region: CASKGDRDFF. Written as DNA, the CDR3 is TGTGCCAGCAAGGGGGACAGGGATTTCTTC.

The genes are TRBV5-1 and TRBJ1-2; 11 nucleotides align to TRBD1. This CDR3 has 14 residues. V shed 3 bases and J 6 bases; nucleotides not matched to a gene: 4. The germline CDR1 and CDR2 sequences are SGHRS and YFSETQ. CDR3 residues: CASSSGQGADGYTF. CDR3 in DNA: TGCGCCAGCAGCTCAGGACAGGGGGCCGATGGCTACACCTTC.

This clone has only a few counts. The chain carries TRBV10-3 and TRBJ1-1, with 8 bases matching TRBD1. Trimming removed 7 bases from V and 3 bases from J; junction bases left unmatched: 7. Germline CDR1 ENHRY, CDR2 SYGVKD. This CDR3 is built from 14 residues. In DNA, the CDR3 is TGTGCCATCATCAGGGGGCTCGGAGACACTGAAGCTTTCTTT. Translated: CAIIRGLGDTEAFF.

There are a few counts of this clone. V is TRBV20-1 and J is TRBJ1-2, with 7 bases matching TRBD1. This CDR3 has 11 amino acids. Losses at the gene ends were 6 bases for V and 8 bases for J; bases not matched to a gene: 6. CDR1 and CDR2 (germline): DFQATT, SNEGSKA (reference sequence). The CDR3: CSANRGGGYTF. The CDR3 coding sequence is TGCAGTGCGAACAGGGGAGGAGGCTACACCTTC.